Presented here are 19 T cell receptor beta chains from one specimen sequenced in a study of blood T cells in healthy people across ages. Primers used in a second PCR of roughly 6 to 11 cycles were a sample-barcoded 5' primer and a J-beta primer mix. TCRdb called the 5' RACE reads again in MiXCR, with one record for every CDR3 protein. This table holds around 1,600,000 distinct CDR3 sequences, about 42% found once. The sequenced material came from blood. These receptors were collected from a woman younger than 35 in good health.

This clonotype showed up just a few times. The chain recombines TRBV20-1 with TRBJ2-1; 14 nucleotides match TRBD2. This CDR3 is built from 15 residues. The J segment lost 7 bases and the V segment lost 0 bases, leaving 2 bases of the junction unmatched. Looked up from germline, CDR1 is DFQATT and CDR2 is SNEGSKA (reference sequence). The CDR3 region is CSAREGTSGSNEQFF. The CDR3 DNA follows: TGCAGTGCTAGAGAAGGGACTAGCGGGAGTAATGAGCAGTTCTTC.

The rearrangement joins TRBV24-1 to TRBJ2-1; TRBD1 matches 7 bases. There are 13 residues in the CDR3. CDR1 is KGHDR, CDR2 SFDVKD, per germline. The ends lost 7 bases at V and 7 bases at J; junction bases unmatched: 6. CDR3 bases: TGTGCCACCAGCAGGGGGAATTTGAATGAGCAGTTCTTC. This translates into CATSRGNLNEQFF.

The CDR3 spells CASSVRDRAYNEQYF. CDR3 sequence (DNA): TGTGCCAGCAGCGTCCGGGACAGGGCTTACAATGAGCAGTACTTC. J is TRBJ2-1 and V is TRBV9; 9 bases align to TRBD1. The end of the DNA fits TRBJ2-7 better, so the J call may be wrong. CDR1 is SGDLS, CDR2 YYNGEE, per germline. This CDR3 contains 15 residues.

J is TRBJ2-7 and V is TRBV4-1; 8 nucleotides agree with TRBD2. The DNA matches TRBJ2-5 better at its end, which makes the J call doubtful. The CDR3 contains 17 residues. Per germline, CDR1 MGHRA and CDR2 YSYEKL. CDR3 region: CASSQALTSGTQETQYF. The CDR3 DNA reads as TGCGCCAGCAGCCAAGCCCTAACTAGCGGAACTCAAGAGACCCAGTACTTC.

This clonotype has a handful of counts. The chain couples TRBV7-2 to TRBJ2-1; 10 nucleotides align to TRBD2. The CDR3 spans 16 residues. The junction had 11 bases not matched to a gene; V was cut back by 5 bases and J by 7 bases. The germline V gene encodes CDR1 SGHTA and CDR2 FQGNSA. The CDR3 reads CASSLLLAGVGNEQFF. DNA for the CDR3: TGTGCCAGCAGCCTATTGCTAGCGGGAGTGGGGAATGAGCAGTTCTTC.

This clonotype turned up a few times. The chain's CDR3 is CASSFRDSGEKLFF. CDR3 in DNA: TGTGCCAGCAGTTTCCGGGACAGCGGCGAAAAACTGTTTTTT. The V gene is TRBV7-9, the J gene TRBJ1-4; 7 bases align to TRBD1. Germline V gene sequence: CDR1 SEHNR, CDR2 FQNEAQ (reference sequence). V shed 6 bases, J shed 8 bases, and the junction held 9 bases outside the gene matches. CDR3 length equals 14 residues.

The chain uses TRBV7-9 and TRBJ1-2; D is unclear. Germline-derived CDR1 and CDR2 are SEHNR and FQNEAQ (reference sequence). The CDR3 covers 13 residues. V shed 1 base and J shed 4 bases, with 7 bases lying between them. The CDR3 nucleotides read TGTGCCAGCAGCTTAGTCTCGCCCTATGGCTACACCTTC. It yields the protein CASSLVSPYGYTF.

The V gene is TRBV12-5, the J gene TRBJ1-1, with D possibly matching TRBD1 (5 bases). V was pared by 5 bases and J by 5 bases, with 12 bases between. Germline V CDR1 and CDR2: LGHNT, FRNRAP. The CDR3 has 13 residues. The CDR3 is CASGGTLPTEAFF. In DNA, the CDR3 is TGTGCTAGTGGTGGGACCCTCCCTACTGAAGCTTTCTTT.

V and J are TRBV5-1 and TRBJ2-7; D perhaps matches TRBD2 (5 bases). Judging by the DNA end, TRBJ2-5 fits better; the J call may be wrong. The CDR3 contains 15 residues. Germline V CDR1 and CDR2: SGHRS, YFSETQ. The CDR3 is CASSFPSGYQETQYF. The CDR3 region has the DNA TGCGCCAGCAGCTTTCCCAGCGGATACCAAGAGACCCAGTACTTC.

This clonotype came up many times. The chain uses TRBV12-3 or TRBV12-4 and TRBJ2-5; a possible D gene is TRBD1 (5 bases). V was shortened by 4 bases and J by 4 bases, with 13 bases between the two germline ends. The CDR3 extends over 14 amino acids. The CDR3 spells CASSSKGAIETQYF. CDR3 coding DNA: TGTGCCAGCAGTTCTAAAGGGGCGATAGAGACCCAGTACTTC.

This clonotype has at least ten counts. The chain combines TRBV7-2 with TRBJ2-3, with a weak D call TRBD2 (6 bases). Trimming left V 1 base short and J 4 bases short, with 9 bases between. CDR1 is SGHTA, CDR2 FQGNSA, per germline. The CDR3 loop spans 14 amino acids. The CDR3 DNA reads TGTGCCAGCAGCTTAGGGCGGGGACCAGATACGCAGTATTTT. This sequence encodes CASSLGRGPDTQYF.

This clonotype has just a few counts. The chain carries TRBV4-3 and TRBJ2-7; TRBD2 matches 9 bases. In germline, CDR1 is LGHNA, CDR2 YSLEER. The V segment lost 1 base and the J segment 0 bases; nucleotides outside the gene matches: 7. The CDR3 is made up of 17 amino acids. CDR3 sequence: CASSQAWTSDSSYEQYF. DNA for the CDR3: TGCGCCAGCAGCCAAGCGTGGACTAGCGATTCCTCCTACGAGCAGTACTTC.

This chain uses TRBV27 with TRBJ2-3; TRBD1 might be the D (5 bases). This CDR3 region has 16 residues. The V end lost 4 bases, the J end lost 3 bases, and 17 bases lay between the germline ends. Germline assignment: CDR1 MNHEY and CDR2 SMNVEV (reference sequence). The CDR3 region has the DNA TGTGCCAGCAGTTCCACCTACAACAGACAGACAGATACGCAGTATTTT. Translating it yields CASSSTYNRQTDTQYF.

This chain uses TRBV7-2 with TRBJ2-1; D may be TRBD2 (6 bases). The length of the CDR3 is 15 residues. V lost 6 bases and J 13 bases, leaving 25 bases between the germline ends. Germline V lookup: CDR1 SGHTA, CDR2 FQGNSA. This CDR3 reads CASSYAGTSEETQFF. In DNA form, the CDR3 reads TGTGCCAGCAGTTACGCTGGGACTTCTGAAGAGACCCAGTTCTTC.

The chain employs TRBV7-2 and TRBJ2-5; TRBD1 aligns across 9 bases. The DNA end lines up better with TRBJ2-7; the J call may be wrong. The CDR3 is 15 amino acids. Germline V gene data show CDR1 as SGHTA and CDR2 as FQGNSA. CDR3 sequence reads: CASSSTGTGFHEQYF. The CDR3 region has the DNA TGTGCCAGCAGCTCCACCGGGACAGGGTTCCACGAGCAGTACTTC.

The genes are TRBV15 and TRBJ1-4; 9 bases are a match to TRBD1. Germline assignment: CDR1 LNHNV and CDR2 YYDKDF (reference sequence). This CDR3 comprises 16 residues. V trimming: 5 bases; J trimming: 3 bases; junction bases outside the gene matches: 7. CDR3 residues: CATSLTGGRSNEKLFF. For the CDR3, the DNA is TGTGCCACCAGCTTGACAGGGGGGAGATCTAATGAAAAACTGTTTTTT.

This clonotype appeared a single time. This chain connects TRBV20-1 to TRBJ1-1; the match to TRBD1 covers 8 bases. Per the germline V gene, CDR1 is DFQATT and CDR2 is SNEGSKA (reference sequence). The CDR3 is 17 amino acids. The V segment lost 2 bases and the J segment 0 bases; nucleotides outside the gene matches: 11. CDR3 in amino acids: CSARKPGQVVVNTEAFF. The CDR3 DNA follows: TGCAGTGCTAGAAAGCCGGGACAGGTAGTCGTGAACACTGAAGCTTTCTTT.

The chain has TRBV4-2 and TRBJ1-5; D unresolved. This CDR3 has 16 amino acids. V lost 4 bases, J lost 0 bases, and 13 bases lay in between. CDR1 LGHNA and CDR2 YNFKEQ come from the germline V gene. The CDR3 region has the DNA TGTGCCAGCAGCCGTGGAACAGCTAATAGCAATCAGCCCCAGCATTTT. This gives the protein CASSRGTANSNQPQHF.

This clonotype was picked up a small number of times. The rearrangement uses TRBV4-3 and TRBJ2-3; D gene unclear. Germline V gene lookup returns CDR1 LGHNA and CDR2 YSLEER. Deletions cut 0 bases from V and 9 bases from J, with 13 bases between. The CDR3 has 14 amino acids. The CDR3 protein is CASSQDAGGGTQYF. DNA of the CDR3: TGCGCCAGCAGCCAAGATGCCGGCGGCGGAACGCAGTATTTT.